The entry below describes one T cell receptor beta chain. Its target is not known. Cultured CD4+ T-cell DNA underwent Oncomine TCR Beta short-read sequencing. One entry per CDR3 protein, called by TCRdb with MiXCR from the PCR reads. The data contain just under 20,000 distinct CDR3 sequences, 40% to 65% of them singletons. This specimen belongs to a study of vaccination and CD4 T cells after COVID-19. Whole-study context: Stimulation of cells relied on overlapping spike peptides derived from SARS-CoV-2, HCoV-NL63, HCoV-OC43 and HCoV-229E.

This sample's treatment: roughly nine-day PBMC culture with coronavirus spike peptide pools or control peptides (ViraFEST assay). For ViraFEST, peptide pools expanded antigen-specific T cells, after which the TCRs were sequenced. CDR1 SGHTA and CDR2 FQGTGA come from the germline V gene. Trimming left V 10 bases short and J 9 bases short, with 34 bases between. The CDR3 spans 18 residues. The sequence was collected from a human donor who had recovered from COVID-19. The rearrangement uses TRBV7-3 and TRBJ1-5; TRBD1 is a possible D gene (5 bases). The sample consisted of CD4+ T cells from blood, cultured in vitro. The CDR3 protein is CATRARPWDDVLIRPQHF. CDR3 DNA sequence: TGTGCCACTAGAGCCCGGCCGTGGGACGACGTCTTAATACGGCCCCAGCATTTT.